A single sample gave rise to the 26 T cell receptor beta chains below, sequenced in a study of shared clonotypes between healthy human individuals. The data were produced by immunoSEQ multiplex PCR, yet TCRdb's version contains in-frame clones alone and is incomplete. The data hold fewer than 2.5 million clones, with 93% observed a single time. Sequenced input: naive CD4+ T cells from PBMCs. Subset noted: CD45RA+ positively selected. These receptors originate from a man younger than 35 in good health. Some clones in this sample may be carry-over from other donors' samples.

This clone has only one observation. The CDR3 DNA sequence: TGTGCCAGCAGACAGGGACTAGCGGGAGTAGCCGGGGAGCTGTTTTTT. Its translation is CASRQGLAGVAGELFF. The chain carries TRBV5-4 and TRBJ2-2, with TRBD2 matching 14 bases. Unmatched junction bases numbered 6, after V lost 5 bases and J lost 6 bases. This CDR3 is 16 amino acids long. Germline assignment: CDR1 SGHNT and CDR2 YYREEE (reference sequence).

The chain is built from TRBV11-2 and TRBJ1-6, with D possibly being TRBD1 (5 bases). V gave up 1 base and J gave up 7 bases, with 8 bases separating them. The CDR3 sequence is 14 residues long. In germline, CDR1 is SGHAT, CDR2 FQNNGV. The CDR3 nucleotides are TGTGCCAGCAGCTTAGGGACAAGAAATTCACCCCTCCACTTT. Its translation is CASSLGTRNSPLHF. The full variable domain, its missing parts supplied by reference TRBV11-2 and TRBJ1-6, is EAGVAQSPRYKIIEKRQSVAFWCNPISGHATLYWYQQILGQGPKLLIQFQNNGVVDDSQLPKDRFSAERLKGVDSTLKIQPAKLEDSAVYLCASSLGTRNSPLHFGNGTRLTVT.

J is TRBJ2-3 and V is TRBV5-4; perhaps TRBD2 as D (5 bases). Germline CDR1 reads SGHNT; CDR2 reads YYREEE (reference sequence). This CDR3 has 15 residues. V lost 1 base and J 3 bases, leaving 12 bases between the germline ends. CDR3 coding DNA: TGTGCCAGCAGCTTGTGGCTAGCTGGGACAGATACGCAGTATTTT. Its translation: CASSLWLAGTDTQYF.

The sample holds one count of this clone. This rearrangement joins TRBV7-9 to TRBJ1-4; no reliable D call. The germline gives CDR1 SEHNR, CDR2 FQNEAQ (reference sequence). V was shortened by 8 bases and J by 0 bases, with 13 bases between the two germline ends. This CDR3 has 15 residues. CDR3 in amino acids: CASSGRLATNEKLFF. CDR3 coding DNA: TGTGCCAGCTCAGGCAGACTTGCAACTAATGAAAAACTGTTTTTT.

This clone has only a few counts. The chain joins TRBV9 to TRBJ1-1; D gene uncertain. The germline V gene has CDR1 SGDLS and CDR2 YYNGEE. This CDR3 spans 14 amino acids. Trimming took off 3 bases at V and 1 base at J, with 10 bases between the two ends. CDR3 nucleotide sequence: TGTGCCAGCAGCGGAGCCTTTACGAACACTGAAGCTTTCTTT. Protein sequence: CASSGAFTNTEAFF.

V is TRBV6-4 and J is TRBJ2-3, with 7 bases lining up with TRBD2. V gave up 4 bases and J gave up 6 bases; unmatched junction bases: 4. CDR1 MRHNA and CDR2 SNTAGT come from the germline V gene. The CDR3 sequence is 13 residues long. The CDR3 region has the DNA TGTGCCAGCAGTGTGCGGGAGAGCGATACGCAGTATTTT. Translated: CASSVRESDTQYF.

The gene calls are TRBV7-6 and TRBJ1-3; tentative D call: TRBD1 (6 bases). The ends were cut back, 1 base at V and 0 bases at J, with 13 bases in the middle. The CDR3 loop spans 17 amino acids. From germline, CDR1 is SGHVS and CDR2 FNYEAQ. The CDR3: CASSLGPGGLSGNTIYF. CDR3 DNA sequence: TGTGCCAGCAGCTTAGGTCCCGGGGGCCTCTCTGGAAACACCATATATTTT. Drawing the rest from reference TRBV7-6 and TRBJ1-3, the complete variable domain is GAGVSQSPRYKVTKRGQDVALRCDPISGHVSLYWYRQALGQGPEFLTYFNYEAQQDKSGLPNDRFSAERPEGSISTLTIQRTEQRDSAMYRCASSLGPGGLSGNTIYFGEGSWLTVV.

The chain combines TRBV2 with TRBJ1-5, with TRBD1 matching over 7 bases. The CDR3 has 14 residues. V shed 2 bases, J shed 5 bases, and the junction held 3 bases outside the gene matches. The germline gives CDR1 SNHLY, CDR2 FYNNEI. CDR3 amino acids: CASSEFQGDQPQHF. In DNA form, the CDR3 reads TGTGCCAGCAGTGAATTCCAGGGGGATCAGCCCCAGCATTTT.

As to this clone: Compared with germline, one end of the junction differs, possibly owing to a read error. The rearrangement uses TRBV18 and TRBJ1-1; 7 bases are shared with TRBD1. CDR1 is KGHSH, CDR2 LQKENI, per germline. The CDR3 is 15 residues long. The CDR3 DNA is TGTGCCAGCTCACCACCGTCCAGGGGGAACGCTGAAGCTTTCTTT. Its translation is CASSPPSRGNAEAFF. Based on the CDR3 plus reference TRBV18 and TRBJ1-1, the full variable domain is NAGVMQNPRHLVRRRGQEARLRCSPMKGHSHVYWYRQLPEEGLKFMVYLQKENIIDESGMPKERFSAEFPKEGPSILRIQQVVRGDSAAYFCASSPPSRGNAEAFFGQGTRLTVV.

The chain combines TRBV28 with TRBJ1-2, with D perhaps TRBD1 (6 bases). Per germline, CDR1 MDHEN and CDR2 SYDVKM. The V gene lost 7 bases and the J gene lost 4 bases, with 16 bases spanning the gap. This CDR3 comprises 14 residues. The CDR3 coding sequence is TGTGCCAGCAACCTACGACAGGACGTCTATGGCTACACCTTC. It specifies CASNLRQDVYGYTF.

V usage is TRBV5-8 and J usage is TRBJ1-2; D unresolved. The CDR3 spans 14 residues. The germline gives CDR1 SGHTS, CDR2 YDEGEE. V lost 2 bases and J 6 bases, leaving 14 bases between the germline ends. CDR3 in amino acids: CASSFHGSSNGYTF. Here the CDR3 DNA reads TGTGCCAGCAGCTTTCATGGATCCTCCAATGGCTACACCTTC.

The J gene is TRBJ2-3, the V gene TRBV11-2; D remains ambiguous. Trimming took 5 bases from V and 0 from J, leaving 6 bases between them. The CDR3 is made up of 13 amino acids. Germline loops: CDR1 SGHAT, CDR2 FQNNGV. The CDR3 loop is CASSRGSTDTQYF. CDR3 DNA sequence: TGTGCCAGCAGCCGCGGTAGCACAGATACGCAGTATTTT.

The rearrangement links TRBV29-1 to TRBJ2-3; TRBD2 agrees at 11 bases. Germline V gene data show CDR1 as SQVTM and CDR2 as ANQGSEA. The CDR3 contains 18 residues. The J segment lost 2 bases and the V segment lost 2 bases, leaving 12 bases of the junction unmatched. CDR3 sequence (DNA): TGCAGCGTTGAACGCTTTGTAGCGGGAGGGGGGATCACAGATACGCAGTATTTT. Translation gives CSVERFVAGGGITDTQYF.

The J gene is TRBJ2-2, the V gene TRBV5-6; 7 bases fit TRBD2. The junction had 8 bases not matched to a gene; V was cut back by 4 bases and J by 5 bases. The CDR3 covers 15 residues. Per the germline V gene, CDR1 is SGHDT and CDR2 is YYEEEE. In DNA, the CDR3 is TGTGCCAGCAGCCTGCGACTAGCAAGGACCGGGGAGCTGTTTTTT. As protein: CASSLRLARTGELFF.

The chain carries TRBV29-1 and TRBJ1-4, with TRBD1 as a possible D gene (5 bases). The CDR3 runs to 12 residues. Germline lookup yields CDR1 SQVTM and CDR2 ANQGSEA. CDR3 bases: TGCAGTGTTCAGGGTGGGAGTGAAAAACTGTTTTTT. This sequence encodes CSVQGGSEKLFF.

V usage is TRBV11-2 and J usage is TRBJ1-2, with D possibly matching TRBD1 (6 bases). Per germline, CDR1 SGHAT and CDR2 FQNNGV. Trimming took off 3 bases at V and 3 bases at J, with 11 bases between the two ends. The CDR3 runs 14 residues. In nucleotides, the CDR3 is TGTGCCAGCAGCTTGCACAGGGTTGACTATGGCTACACCTTC. Residues: CASSLHRVDYGYTF.

The J gene is TRBJ1-2, the V gene TRBV2, with 7 bases fitting TRBD1. Germline lookup yields CDR1 SNHLY and CDR2 FYNNEI. The CDR3 covers 14 residues. The V gene end was trimmed by 3 bases and the J gene end by 4 bases; junction bases not matched to a gene: 5. The CDR3 region is CASSEEGAGYGYTF. CDR3 nucleotides: TGTGCCAGCAGTGAGGAGGGGGCGGGCTATGGCTACACCTTC.

CDR3 in DNA: TGCGCCAGCAGCTTGGCGTTCGGGCTAGCGGAGGAAGAGACCCAGTACTTC. It translates to CASSLAFGLAEEETQYF. The chain uses TRBV5-1 and TRBJ2-5; 7 bases fit TRBD2. CDR1 is SGHRS, CDR2 YFSETQ, per germline. With V trimmed by 0 bases and J by 3 bases, 11 bases remained unmatched. The CDR3 loop spans 17 amino acids.

This chain joins TRBV5-6 and TRBJ2-5, with D uncertain. The J call may be incorrect, as the DNA end agrees better with TRBJ2-7. CDR1 and CDR2 from the germline V gene are SGHDT and YYEEEE. This CDR3 is built from 11 residues. CDR3 nucleotide sequence: TGTGCCAGCAGCTTGGTTGACGAGCAGTACTTC. Residues: CASSLVDEQYF.

Concerning this clone itself: Additional DNA sequences in this sample encode the identical CDR3. The V gene is TRBV7-8, the J gene TRBJ1-1; no reliable D call. Germline assignment: CDR1 SGHVS and CDR2 FQNEAQ. V lost 2 bases to trimming and J lost 2 bases, with 6 bases between them. The CDR3 has 13 amino acids. The CDR3 sequence: CASSLRTNTEAFF. CDR3 coding DNA: TGTGCCAGCAGCTTACGGACCAACACTGAAGCTTTCTTT.

The V call is TRBV4-1, the J call TRBJ1-2; D might be TRBD1 (5 bases). Germline lookup yields CDR1 MGHRA and CDR2 YSYEKL. Trimming took 0 bases from V and 2 from J, leaving 10 bases between them. CDR3 length equals 15 residues. CDR3 in amino acids: CASSQDRRDNYGYTF. CDR3 nucleotide sequence: TGCGCCAGCAGCCAAGATCGAAGGGACAACTATGGCTACACCTTC.

The V gene is TRBV27, the J gene TRBJ2-7; a weak D match, TRBD1 (6 bases). Per germline, CDR1 MNHEY and CDR2 SMNVEV (reference sequence). Between the trimmed V and J ends, which lost 9 bases and 2 bases, there was a span of 14 bases. CDR3 length: 13 residues. CDR3 residues: CARRLGQPYEQYF. DNA for the CDR3: TGTGCCAGAAGACTCGGACAGCCCTACGAGCAGTACTTC.

The J gene is TRBJ1-2, the V gene TRBV19, with 8 bases fitting TRBD1. Germline lookup yields CDR1 LNHDA and CDR2 SQIVND (reference sequence). The CDR3 runs 17 residues. J was trimmed by 10 bases and V by 6 bases; bases with no gene match: 22. The CDR3 DNA reads TGTGCCAGTAGCATATCCCCGGACAGGGCCTTCAGCCGTAACTACACCTTC. It specifies CASSISPDRAFSRNYTF.

Details on this clone: Within the sample, other DNA sequences also encode this same CDR3. J is TRBJ1-1 and V is TRBV9; no reliable D call. V was pared by 0 bases and J by 1 base, with 10 bases between. The CDR3 loop spans 15 amino acids. CDR1 is SGDLS and CDR2 is YYNGEE in the germline V gene. The CDR3 loop reads CASSVEPGGNTEAFF. In DNA form, the CDR3 reads TGTGCCAGCAGCGTAGAGCCCGGTGGGAACACTGAAGCTTTCTTT.

V is TRBV25-1 and J is TRBJ2-4; D remains ambiguous. Trimming took off 1 base at V and 8 bases at J, with 18 bases between the two ends. The length of the CDR3 is 16 residues. Germline-derived CDR1 and CDR2 are MGHDK and SYGVNS. CDR3 bases: TGTGCCAGCAGTGAATCTGGCAGGTCTATGAAAGACATTCAGTACTTC. This encodes CASSESGRSMKDIQYF.

The chain couples TRBV9 to TRBJ2-1; 9 bases agree with TRBD1. This CDR3 contains 15 residues. Germline V gene sequence: CDR1 SGDLS, CDR2 YYNGEE. The V gene end was trimmed by 4 bases and the J gene end by 4 bases; junction bases not matched to a gene: 6. CDR3 bases: TGTGCCAGCAGCTTTGGGACAGGGACTTACAATGAGCAGTTCTTC. Translating it yields CASSFGTGTYNEQFF.